This T cell receptor beta chain was sequenced in a study of shared clonotypes between healthy human individuals. This clone was observed once. TCRdb keeps only in-frame clones here, not all; method: immunoSEQ multiplex PCR. Counted here are over a million clones, around 78% occurring once; the ten biggest clones make up roughly 0.62%. V lost 5 bases and J lost 2, with 17 bases in between. Per germline, CDR1 SGHNT and CDR2 YYREEE (reference sequence). The CDR3 is 16 amino acids. The TCR sequence derives from a man aged 18 to 30 in good health. Some clones in this sample may be carry-over from other donors' samples. Sequencing input: memory CD4+ T cells from PBMCs. Stated subset: CD45RA-negative fraction. J is TRBJ2-1 and V is TRBV5-4; D tentatively reads TRBD1 or TRBD2 (5 bases each). The CDR3 sequence is CASSFGGPSTYNEQFF. The CDR3 nucleotides are TGTGCCAGCAGTTTTGGGGGACCCTCGACCTACAATGAGCAGTTCTTC.